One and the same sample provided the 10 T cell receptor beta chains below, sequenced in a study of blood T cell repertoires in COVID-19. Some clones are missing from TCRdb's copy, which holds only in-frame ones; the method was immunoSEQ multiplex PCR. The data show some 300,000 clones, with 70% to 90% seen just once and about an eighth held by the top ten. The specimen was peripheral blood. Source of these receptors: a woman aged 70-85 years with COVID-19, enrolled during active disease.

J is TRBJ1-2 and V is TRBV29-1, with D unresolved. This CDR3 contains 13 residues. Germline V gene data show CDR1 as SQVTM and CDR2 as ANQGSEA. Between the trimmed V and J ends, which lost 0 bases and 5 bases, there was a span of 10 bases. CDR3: CSVEERWEYGYTF. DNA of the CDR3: TGCAGCGTTGAAGAAAGGTGGGAGTATGGCTACACCTTC. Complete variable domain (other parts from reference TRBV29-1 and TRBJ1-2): SAVISQKPSRDICQRGTSLTIQCQVDSQVTMMFWYRQQPGQSLTLIATANQGSEATYESGFVIDKFPISRPNLTFSTLTVSNMSPEDSSIYLCSVEERWEYGYTFGSGTRLTVV.

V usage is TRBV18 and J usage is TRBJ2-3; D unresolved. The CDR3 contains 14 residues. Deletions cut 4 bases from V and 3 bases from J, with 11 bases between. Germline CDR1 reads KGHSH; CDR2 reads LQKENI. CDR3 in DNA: TGTGCCAGCTCACGGGCTGTTGGTACAGATACGCAGTATTTT. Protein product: CASSRAVGTDTQYF. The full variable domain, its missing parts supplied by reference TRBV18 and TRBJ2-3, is NAGVMQNPRHLVRRRGQEARLRCSPMKGHSHVYWYRQLPEEGLKFMVYLQKENIIDESGMPKERFSAEFPKEGPSILRIQQVVRGDSAAYFCASSRAVGTDTQYFGPGTRLTVL.

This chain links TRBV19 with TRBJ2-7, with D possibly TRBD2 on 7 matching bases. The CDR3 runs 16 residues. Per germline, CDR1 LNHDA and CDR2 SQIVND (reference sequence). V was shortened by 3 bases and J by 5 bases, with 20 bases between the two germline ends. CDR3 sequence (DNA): TGTGCCAGTAGTATCTATTACGGGGGGCGCAACGACGAGCAGTACTTC. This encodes CASSIYYGGRNDEQYF.

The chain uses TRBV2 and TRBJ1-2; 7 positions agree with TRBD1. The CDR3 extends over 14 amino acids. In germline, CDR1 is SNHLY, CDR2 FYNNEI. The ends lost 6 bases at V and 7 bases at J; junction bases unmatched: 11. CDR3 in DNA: TGTGCCAGCAGGACTGGGGGGCCAGGGGGTGGCTACACCTTC. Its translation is CASRTGGPGGGYTF.

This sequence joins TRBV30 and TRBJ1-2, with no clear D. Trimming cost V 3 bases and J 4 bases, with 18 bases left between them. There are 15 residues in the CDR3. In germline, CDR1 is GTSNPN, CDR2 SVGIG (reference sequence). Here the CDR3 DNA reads TGTGCCTGGAGCGGCGACACTGGCAGCGGCTATGGCTACACCTTC. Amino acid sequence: CAWSGDTGSGYGYTF.

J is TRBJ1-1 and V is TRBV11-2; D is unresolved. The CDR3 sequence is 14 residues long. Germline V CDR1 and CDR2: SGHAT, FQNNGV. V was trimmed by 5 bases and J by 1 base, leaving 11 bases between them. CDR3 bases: TGTGCCAGCAGCCCGGGATCCGCGAACACTGAAGCTTTCTTT. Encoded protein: CASSPGSANTEAFF.

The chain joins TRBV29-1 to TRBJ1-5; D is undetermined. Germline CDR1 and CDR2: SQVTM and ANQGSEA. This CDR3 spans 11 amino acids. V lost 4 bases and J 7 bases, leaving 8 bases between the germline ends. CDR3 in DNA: TGCAGCGTTGTTGGCTGCCAGCCCCAGCATTTT. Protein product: CSVVGCQPQHF.

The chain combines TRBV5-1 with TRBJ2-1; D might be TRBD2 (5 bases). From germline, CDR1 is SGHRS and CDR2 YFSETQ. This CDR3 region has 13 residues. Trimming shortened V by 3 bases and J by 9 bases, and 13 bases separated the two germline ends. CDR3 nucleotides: TGCGCCAGCAGCTCCGGGGTTCCGGGTGAGCAGTTCTTC. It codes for CASSSGVPGEQFF.

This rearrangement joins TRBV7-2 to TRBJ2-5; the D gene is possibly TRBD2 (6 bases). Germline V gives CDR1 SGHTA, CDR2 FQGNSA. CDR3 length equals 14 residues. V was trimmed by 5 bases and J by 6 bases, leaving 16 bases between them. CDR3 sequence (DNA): TGTGCCAGCAGCGCCTCCGGGAGTAGTAAGACCCAGTACTTC. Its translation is CASSASGSSKTQYF.

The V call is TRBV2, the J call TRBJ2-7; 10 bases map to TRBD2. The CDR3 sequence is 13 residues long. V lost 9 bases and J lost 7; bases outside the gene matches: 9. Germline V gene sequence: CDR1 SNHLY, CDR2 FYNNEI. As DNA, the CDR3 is TGTGCCAGTTCGGCCGCAGCGGGAGGGGAGCAGTACTTC. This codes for CASSAAAGGEQYF.